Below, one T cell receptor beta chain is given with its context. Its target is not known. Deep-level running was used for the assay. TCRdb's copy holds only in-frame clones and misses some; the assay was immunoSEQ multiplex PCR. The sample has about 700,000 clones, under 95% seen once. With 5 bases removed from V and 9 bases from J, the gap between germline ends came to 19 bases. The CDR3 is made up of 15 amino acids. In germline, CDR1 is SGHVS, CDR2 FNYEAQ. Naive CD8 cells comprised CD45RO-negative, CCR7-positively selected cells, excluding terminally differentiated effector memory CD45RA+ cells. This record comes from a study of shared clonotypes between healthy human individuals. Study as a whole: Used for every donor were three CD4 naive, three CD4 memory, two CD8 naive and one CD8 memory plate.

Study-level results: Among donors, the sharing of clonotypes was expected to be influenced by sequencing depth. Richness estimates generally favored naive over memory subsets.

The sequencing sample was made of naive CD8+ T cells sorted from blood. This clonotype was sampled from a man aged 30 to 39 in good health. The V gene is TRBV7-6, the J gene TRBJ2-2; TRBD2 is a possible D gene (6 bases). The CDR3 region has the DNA TGTGCCAGCAGCGCCACAGTTTGGAGGGGCCGGGAGCTGTTTTTT. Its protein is CASSATVWRGRELFF.